The source of this T cell receptor beta chain is a study of Tregs in tolerant kidney transplant recipients. Only in-frame clones appear in the TCRdb table, and some are missing; sequencing was by immunoSEQ multiplex PCR. There are 9,900 or so clones in the sample, with roughly 26% held by the top ten. The CDR3 has 14 residues. The V gene lost 0 bases and the J gene lost 4 bases, with 12 bases spanning the gap. Germline CDR1 is GTSNPN and CDR2 is SVGIG (reference sequence). Mixed chimerism was transient after nonmyeloablative marrow transplants from related graft donors. CD4+CD25+CD127- Tregs, CD4+CD25- non-Tregs, CD4 and CD8 cells were sorted. Comment on this clone: The sequenced fragment ends 3 residues before the CDR3 boundary, so the rest is inferred from the germline J gene.

Sequencing used CD8+ T cells from blood (PBMCs), obtained 24 months after the transplant. The sequence was collected from a human patient who received a combined kidney and bone marrow transplant. Some T cells here may be from the graft donor. The chain has TRBV30 and TRBJ1-1, with D unresolved. The DNA read from the CDR3 is TGTGCCTGGAGTGTACATGGAGGGCTCACTGAA. Translated, it gives CAWSVHGGLTE. The CDR3, in full, reads CAWSVHGGLTEAFF. Using reference TRBV30 and TRBJ1-1 for the parts outside the CDR3, the full variable domain is SQTIHQWPATLVQPVGSPLSLECTVEGTSNPNLYWYRQAAGRGLQLLFYSVGIGQISSEVPQNLSASRPQDRQFILSSKKLLLSDSGFYLCAWSVHGGLTEAFFGQGTRLTVV.